This TCR beta chain was identified in a study of cytomegalovirus exposure and HLA in healthy donors. Study information: Samples from HLA-typed donors yielded around 79 million unique TCRs in an early data release. Within the Caucasian-associated ancestry cluster were roughly 82% of the 350 to 400 genotyped donors. Study conclusions and caveats: The study flagged some 170 TCR beta chains as cytomegalovirus-associated. The study carried out a later analysis of TCR beta sequences. It associated under 20,000 of them with specific HLA alleles at a false discovery rate of 0.05.

For this clone: Antigen specificity is unknown.

The ends lost 3 bases at V and 12 bases at J; junction bases unmatched: 14. The CDR3 is 16 residues long. CDR1 and CDR2 (germline): WNHNN, SYGVQD (reference sequence). PCR used 60 Vbeta primers and 13 Jbeta primers. Some clones are missing from TCRdb's copy, which holds only in-frame ones; the method was immunoSEQ multiplex PCR. This sample has 130,000 to 150,000 clones, with 64% found just once. The TCR was taken from a woman aged 30 to 39 in good health and CMV-seropositive. The source material was PBMCs. The chain recombines TRBV10-1 with TRBJ2-3; 11 nucleotides align to TRBD2. For the CDR3, the DNA is TGCGCCAGCAGTGAAAGGACTAGCGGGTGGTCCCTTCGACAGTATTTT. This codes for CASSERTSGWSLRQYF.